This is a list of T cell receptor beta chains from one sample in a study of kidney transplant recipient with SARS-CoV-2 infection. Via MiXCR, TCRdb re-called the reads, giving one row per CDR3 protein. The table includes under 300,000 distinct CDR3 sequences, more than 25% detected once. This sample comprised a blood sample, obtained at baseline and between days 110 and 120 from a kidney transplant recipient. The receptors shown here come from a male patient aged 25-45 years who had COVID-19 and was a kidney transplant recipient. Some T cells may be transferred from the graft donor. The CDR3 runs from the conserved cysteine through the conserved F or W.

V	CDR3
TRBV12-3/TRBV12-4	CASSQTSQDEQFF
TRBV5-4	CASSLAPQGNGNTIYF
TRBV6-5	CASSYQGADEAFF
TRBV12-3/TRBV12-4	CASSSMGRFSGQGGISSSYEQYF
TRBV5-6	CASSLGGASHQPQHF
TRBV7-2	CASSLGGTNQETQYF
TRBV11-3	CASSNLIDLGKTYGYTF
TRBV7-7	CASSEYYKCRKTYGYTF
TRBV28	CASRGTGMDQGIRF
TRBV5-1	CASSLGGDTEAFF
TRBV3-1	CASSIAPPISGLTGELFF
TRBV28	CASSLSTGNTIYF
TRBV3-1	CASSPGLAGDKFF
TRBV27	CASWSGTGTYNEQFF
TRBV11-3	CASSLGARDEQFF
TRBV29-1	CSVEERRTGGPGELFF
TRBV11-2	CASRFTGANEQYF